Below, 12 T cell receptor beta chains from the same sample are listed, as sequenced in a study of PD-1 blockade in classical Hodgkin lymphoma. The sample's time point: cycle 4 day 1 (C4D1), after about 6 weeks of nivolumab. All patients experienced relapse after autologous stem cell transplantation, and brentuximab vedotin exposure was variable. Clones were sequenced by immunoSEQ multiplex PCR, and TCRdb holds only the in-frame ones, with some missing. The sample lists roughly 40,000 clones; 60% to 70% were seen once. Sequencing was performed on peripheral blood mononuclear cells (PBMCs), taken before the fourth cycle of nivolumab. The receptor source for this set is a human donor with classical Hodgkin lymphoma.

This clone has more than one count but fewer than ten. This sequence joins TRBV30 and TRBJ2-5; 12 bases are a match to TRBD2. Germline V CDR1 and CDR2: GTSNPN, SVGIG (reference sequence). The CDR3 has 14 residues. Trimming at V came to 4 bases and at J to 5 bases, leaving 5 bases not matched to a gene. DNA of the CDR3: TGTGCCTGGACTAGCGGGAGGGAGGGGGAGACCCAGTACTTC. Amino acid sequence: CAWTSGREGETQYF.

The chain employs TRBV4-3 and TRBJ1-2, with D possibly TRBD1 on 6 matching bases. This CDR3 is built from 17 residues. Trimming took off 0 bases at V and 1 base at J, with 15 bases between the two ends. Germline loops: CDR1 LGHNA, CDR2 YSLEER. CDR3 nucleotide sequence: TGCGCCAGCAGCCAAGAAGTGGCAGGGACATATAACTATGGCTACACCTTC. It codes for CASSQEVAGTYNYGYTF.

The chain recombines TRBV4-3 with TRBJ2-7; possibly TRBD1 or TRBD2 for D (5 bases each). There are 14 residues in the CDR3. V was cut by 4 bases and J by 0 bases, with 10 bases left in between. Per germline, CDR1 LGHNA and CDR2 YSLEER. The CDR3, as DNA: TGCGCCAGCAGCCGTGACGGGACCTCCTACGAGCAGTACTTC. Its protein product is CASSRDGTSYEQYF.

The genes are TRBV7-9 and TRBJ2-1; TRBD2 matches at 10 bases. CDR3 length equals 17 residues. Germline CDR1 and CDR2: SEHNR and FQNEAQ (reference sequence). J was trimmed by 4 bases and V by 6 bases; bases with no gene match: 12. The CDR3 spells CASSSPSSGRSYNEQFF. CDR3 DNA sequence: TGTGCCAGCAGTTCCCCCTCTAGCGGGAGATCTTACAATGAGCAGTTCTTC.

The chain uses TRBV6-6 and TRBJ2-2; no clear D gene. Per germline, CDR1 MNHNY and CDR2 SVGAGI (reference sequence). The CDR3 extends over 16 amino acids. V lost 3 bases and J 3 bases, leaving 14 bases between the germline ends. The CDR3 loop reads CASSYLAPPDTGELFF. The CDR3 region has the DNA TGTGCCAGCAGTTATTTAGCTCCTCCGGACACCGGGGAGCTGTTTTTT.

J is TRBJ1-1 and V is TRBV9; D remains unclear. V was cut by 0 bases and J by 4 bases, with 10 bases left in between. From germline, CDR1 is SGDLS and CDR2 YYNGEE. This CDR3 is built from 14 residues. The CDR3 here is CASSVELVPTEAFF. The CDR3 nucleotides read TGTGCCAGCAGCGTAGAATTAGTTCCCACTGAAGCTTTCTTT.

The chain employs TRBV19 and TRBJ2-7, with unresolved D. This CDR3 has 13 amino acids. V lost 7 bases, J lost 5 bases, and 15 bases lay in between. CDR1 and CDR2 (germline): LNHDA, SQIVND (reference sequence). The CDR3 region is CASTKGGGDEQYF. The CDR3 nucleotides are TGTGCCAGTACCAAAGGCGGCGGCGACGAGCAGTACTTC.

The J gene is TRBJ2-1, the V gene TRBV5-6, with a tentative D call TRBD2 (5 bases). Germline V CDR1 and CDR2: SGHDT, YYEEEE. Trimming took 4 bases from V and 5 from J, leaving 25 bases between them. The CDR3 is 18 residues long. The CDR3 nucleotides are TGTGCCAGCAGCGTGGGAGACCCGGCGGCCGACCCCCACAATGAGCAGTTCTTC. It codes for CASSVGDPAADPHNEQFF. Drawing the rest from reference TRBV5-6 and TRBJ2-1, the complete variable domain is DAGVTQSPTHLIKTRGQQVTLRCSPKSGHDTVSWYQQALGQGPQFIFQYYEEEERQRGNFPDRFSGHQFPNYSSELNVNALLLGDSALYLCASSVGDPAADPHNEQFFGPGTRLTVL.

The chain employs TRBV10-3 and TRBJ2-3; D is undetermined. Germline-derived CDR1 and CDR2 are ENHRY and SYGVKD. The V end was cut by 3 bases, the J end by 0 bases, with 7 bases between. This CDR3 has 14 amino acids. The CDR3 loop is CAISDDQSTDTQYF. CDR3 DNA sequence: TGTGCCATCAGTGATGACCAGAGCACAGATACGCAGTATTTT.

The chain combines TRBV6-5 with TRBJ2-4; D is unclear. V was cut by 0 bases and J by 7 bases, with 10 bases left in between. This CDR3 comprises 14 residues. Germline V gene lookup returns CDR1 MNHEY and CDR2 SVGAGI. Here the CDR3 reads CASSYSRTWNIQYF. CDR3 coding DNA: TGTGCCAGCAGTTACTCGCGAACGTGGAACATTCAGTACTTC.

V is TRBV5-6 and J is TRBJ1-2; the D is unclear. Trimming pared 0 bases from V and 2 bases from J, leaving 11 bases between. CDR3 length: 15 amino acids. Per the germline V gene, CDR1 is SGHDT and CDR2 is YYEEEE. CDR3 in amino acids: CASSLAPIGNYGYTF. The CDR3 coding sequence is TGTGCCAGCAGCTTGGCCCCGATAGGAAACTATGGCTACACCTTC.

This clone was detected a few times. The genes are TRBV18 and TRBJ1-5; the D is unclear. The V gene lost 1 base and the J gene lost 2 bases, with 12 bases spanning the gap. CDR3 length: 16 residues. Germline values: CDR1 KGHSH, CDR2 LQKENI. DNA of the CDR3: TGTGCCAGCTCACCACGGCTGACCCCCGGCAATCAGCCCCAGCATTTT. Amino acids: CASSPRLTPGNQPQHF.